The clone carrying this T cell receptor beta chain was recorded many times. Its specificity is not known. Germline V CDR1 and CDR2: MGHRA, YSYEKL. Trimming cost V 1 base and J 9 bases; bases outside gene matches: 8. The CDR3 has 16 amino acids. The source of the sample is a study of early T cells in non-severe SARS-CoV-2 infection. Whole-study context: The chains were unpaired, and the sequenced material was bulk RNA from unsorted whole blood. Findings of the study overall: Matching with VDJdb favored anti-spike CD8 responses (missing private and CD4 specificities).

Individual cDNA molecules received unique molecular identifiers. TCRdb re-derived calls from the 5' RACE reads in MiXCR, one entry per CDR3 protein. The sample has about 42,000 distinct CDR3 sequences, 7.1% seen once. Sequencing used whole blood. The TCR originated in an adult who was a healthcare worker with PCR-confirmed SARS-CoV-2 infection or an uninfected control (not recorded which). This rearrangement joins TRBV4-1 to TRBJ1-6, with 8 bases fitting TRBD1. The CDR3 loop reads CASSQVQGQGVSPLHF. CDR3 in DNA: TGCGCCAGCAGCCAAGTGCAAGGACAGGGAGTTTCACCCCTCCACTTT.